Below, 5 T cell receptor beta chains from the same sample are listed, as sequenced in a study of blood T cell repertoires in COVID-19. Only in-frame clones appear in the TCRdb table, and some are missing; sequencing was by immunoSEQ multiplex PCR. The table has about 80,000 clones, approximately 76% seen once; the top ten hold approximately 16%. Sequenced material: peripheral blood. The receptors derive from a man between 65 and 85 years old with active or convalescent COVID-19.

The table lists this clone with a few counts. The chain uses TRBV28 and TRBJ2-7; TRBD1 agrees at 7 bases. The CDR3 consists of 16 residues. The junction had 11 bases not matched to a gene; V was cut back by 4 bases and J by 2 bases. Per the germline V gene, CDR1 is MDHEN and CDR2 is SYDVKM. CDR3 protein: CASSSGDSKGTYEQYF. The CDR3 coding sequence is TGTGCCAGCAGTTCCGGGGACAGCAAAGGGACCTACGAGCAGTACTTC. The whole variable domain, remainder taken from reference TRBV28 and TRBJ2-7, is DVKVTQSSRYLVKRTGEKVFLECVQDMDHENMFWYRQDPGLGLRLIYFSYDVKMKEKGDIPEGYSVSREKKERFSLILESASTNQTSMYLCASSSGDSKGTYEQYFGPGTRLTVT.

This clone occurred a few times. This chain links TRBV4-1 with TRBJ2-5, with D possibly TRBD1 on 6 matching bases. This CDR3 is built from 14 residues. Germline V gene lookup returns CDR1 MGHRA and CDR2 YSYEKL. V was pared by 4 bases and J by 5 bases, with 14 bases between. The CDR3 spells CASSPAGVWETQYF. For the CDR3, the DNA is TGCGCCAGCAGCCCAGCAGGGGTCTGGGAGACCCAGTACTTC.

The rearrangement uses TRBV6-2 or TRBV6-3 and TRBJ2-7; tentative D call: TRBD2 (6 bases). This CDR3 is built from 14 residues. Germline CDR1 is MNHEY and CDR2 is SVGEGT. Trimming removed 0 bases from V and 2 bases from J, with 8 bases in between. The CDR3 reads CASSYSGTPYEQYF. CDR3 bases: TGTGCCAGCAGTTACTCAGGGACTCCCTACGAGCAGTACTTC.

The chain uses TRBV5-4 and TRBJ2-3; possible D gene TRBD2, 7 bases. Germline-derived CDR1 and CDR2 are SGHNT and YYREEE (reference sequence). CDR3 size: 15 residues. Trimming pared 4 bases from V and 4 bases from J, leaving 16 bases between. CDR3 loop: CASSTKGGAPDTQYF. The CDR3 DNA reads TGTGCCAGCAGCACAAAGGGGGGGGCCCCAGATACGCAGTATTTT.

The CDR3 sequence: CASRTGTGGPLIKTQYF. CDR3 DNA: TGCGCCAGCAGAACCGGGACAGGGGGACCACTTATCAAGACCCAGTACTTC. The chain recombines TRBV10-2 with TRBJ2-5, with 11 bases aligning to TRBD1. Germline V gene sequence: CDR1 WSHSY, CDR2 SAAADI. The V gene end was trimmed by 6 bases and the J gene end by 6 bases; junction bases not matched to a gene: 15. This CDR3 comprises 17 residues.